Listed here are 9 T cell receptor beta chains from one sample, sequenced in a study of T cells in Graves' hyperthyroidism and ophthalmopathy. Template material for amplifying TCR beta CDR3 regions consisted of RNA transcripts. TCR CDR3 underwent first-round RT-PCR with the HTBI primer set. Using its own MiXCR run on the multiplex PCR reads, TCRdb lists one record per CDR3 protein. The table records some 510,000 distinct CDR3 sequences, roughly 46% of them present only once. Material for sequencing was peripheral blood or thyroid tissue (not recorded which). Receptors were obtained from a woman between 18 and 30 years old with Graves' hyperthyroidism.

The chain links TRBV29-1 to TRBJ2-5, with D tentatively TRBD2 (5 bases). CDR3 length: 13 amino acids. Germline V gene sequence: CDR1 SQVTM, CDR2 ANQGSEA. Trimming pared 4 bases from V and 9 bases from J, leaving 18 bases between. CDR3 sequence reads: CSVAEGTSEAQYF. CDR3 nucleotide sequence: TGCAGCGTTGCTGAGGGCACGTCGGAGGCCCAGTACTTC.

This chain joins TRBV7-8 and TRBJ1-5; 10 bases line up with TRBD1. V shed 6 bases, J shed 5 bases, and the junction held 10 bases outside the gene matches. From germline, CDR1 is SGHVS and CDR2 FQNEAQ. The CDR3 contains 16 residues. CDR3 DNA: TGTGCCAGCAGTTCCGGGACAGGGGCCCCCCATCAGCCCCAGCATTTT. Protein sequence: CASSSGTGAPHQPQHF.

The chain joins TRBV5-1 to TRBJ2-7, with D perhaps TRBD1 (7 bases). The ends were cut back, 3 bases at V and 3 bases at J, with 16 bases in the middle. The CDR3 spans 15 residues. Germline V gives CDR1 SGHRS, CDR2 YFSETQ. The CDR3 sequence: CASSSGGPGFYEQYF. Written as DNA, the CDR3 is TGCGCCAGCAGCTCAGGGGGGCCCGGCTTCTACGAGCAGTACTTC.

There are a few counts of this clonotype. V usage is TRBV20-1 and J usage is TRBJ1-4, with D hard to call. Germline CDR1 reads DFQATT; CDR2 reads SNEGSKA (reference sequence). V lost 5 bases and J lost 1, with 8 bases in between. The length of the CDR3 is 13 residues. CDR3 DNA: TGCAGTGCTCTCCGTGGAACTAATGAAAAACTGTTTTTT. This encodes CSALRGTNEKLFF.

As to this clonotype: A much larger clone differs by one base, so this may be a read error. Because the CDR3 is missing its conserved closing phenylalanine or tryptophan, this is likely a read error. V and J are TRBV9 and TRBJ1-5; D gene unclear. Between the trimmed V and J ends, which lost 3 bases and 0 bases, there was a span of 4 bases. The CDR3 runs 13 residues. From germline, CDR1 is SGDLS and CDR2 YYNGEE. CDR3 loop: CASSAYSNQPQHS. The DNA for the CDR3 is TGTGCCAGCAGCGCCTATAGCAATCAGCCCCAGCATTCT.

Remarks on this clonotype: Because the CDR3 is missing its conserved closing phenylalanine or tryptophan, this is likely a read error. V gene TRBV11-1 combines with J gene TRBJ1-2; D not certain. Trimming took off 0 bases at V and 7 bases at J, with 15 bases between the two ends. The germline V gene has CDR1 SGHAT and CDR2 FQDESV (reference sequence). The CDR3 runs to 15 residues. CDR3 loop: CASSLAHVYMFGYTL. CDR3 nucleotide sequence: TGTGCCAGCAGCTTAGCGCACGTTTATATGTTTGGCTACACCCTC.

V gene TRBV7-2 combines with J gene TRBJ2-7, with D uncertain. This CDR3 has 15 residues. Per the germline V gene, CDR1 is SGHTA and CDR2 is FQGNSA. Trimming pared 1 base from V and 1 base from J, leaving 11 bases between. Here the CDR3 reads CASSLDASLSYEQYF. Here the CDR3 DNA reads TGTGCCAGCAGCTTAGACGCCTCCTTATCCTACGAGCAGTACTTC.

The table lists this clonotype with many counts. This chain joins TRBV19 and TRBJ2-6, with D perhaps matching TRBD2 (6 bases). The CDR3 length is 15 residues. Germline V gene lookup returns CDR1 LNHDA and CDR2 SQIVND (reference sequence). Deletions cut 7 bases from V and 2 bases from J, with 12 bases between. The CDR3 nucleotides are TGTGCCAGTACCCTGAGGGAGGCTGGGGCCAACGTCCTGACTTTC. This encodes CASTLREAGANVLTF.

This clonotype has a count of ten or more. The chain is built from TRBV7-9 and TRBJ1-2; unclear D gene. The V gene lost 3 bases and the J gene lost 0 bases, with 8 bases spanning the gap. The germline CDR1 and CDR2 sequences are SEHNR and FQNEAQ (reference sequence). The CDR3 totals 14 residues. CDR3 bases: TGTGCCAGCAGCTTGTCTGAAGCTAACTATGGCTACACCTTC. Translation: CASSLSEANYGYTF.